Listed here are 14 T cell receptor beta chains from one sample, sequenced in a study of blood T cells in healthy people across ages. A second PCR, run for roughly 7 to 12 cycles, used a sample-barcoded 5' primer plus a J-beta primer mix. TCRdb used MiXCR to reprocess the 5' RACE reads, holding one entry per CDR3 protein. Of 500,000 to 700,000 distinct CDR3 sequences listed, roughly 31% were seen once; the top ten hold 15% to 18%. The sample consisted of blood. These receptors were collected from a woman aged 80 or over in good health.

This clonotype was detected many times. The chain couples TRBV20-1 to TRBJ2-1; 11 bases are a match to TRBD2. V was clipped by 5 bases and J by 3 bases; unmatched bases: 0. This CDR3 has 13 residues. Germline-derived CDR1 and CDR2 are DFQATT and SNEGSKA (reference sequence). The DNA of the CDR3 is TGCAGTGCTGGACTAGCGGGCTACAATGAGCAGTTCTTC. Amino acid sequence: CSAGLAGYNEQFF.

Ten or more counts support this clonotype. The CDR3 DNA is TGTGCCAGCAGCCATGAGACCCGAGTCGAAGATACGCAGTATTTT. It codes for CASSHETRVEDTQYF. J is TRBJ2-3 and V is TRBV7-9; D not resolved. The V and J ends lost 5 bases and 5 bases respectively, with 17 bases between them. This CDR3 is 15 amino acids long. CDR1 is SEHNR and CDR2 is FQNEAQ in the germline V gene (reference sequence).

A remark on this clonotype: This may be a read error, as it is one base from a much larger clone. The chain links TRBV5-1 to TRBJ2-1, with D perhaps matching TRBD2 (5 bases). V lost 3 bases to trimming and J lost 6 bases, with 16 bases between them. The CDR3 has 15 amino acids. Germline lookup yields CDR1 SGHRS and CDR2 YFSETQ. The CDR3 loop reads CASSSPGLGGNEQFF. The CDR3 region has the DNA TGCGCCAGCAGCTCCCCAGGACTGGGCGGCAATGAGCAGTTCTTC.

V usage is TRBV12-3 or TRBV12-4 and J usage is TRBJ2-3; 12 bases line up with TRBD2. The CDR3 is 16 amino acids. Trimming took 10 bases from V and 0 from J; bases not matched to a gene: 8. The CDR3, as DNA: TGTGCCACAACTCGGACTAGCGGGGTGAGCACAGATACGCAGTATTTT. It specifies CATTRTSGVSTDTQYF.

This rearrangement joins TRBV25-1 to TRBJ1-2; D remains unclear. V was pared by 1 base and J by 8 bases, with 8 bases between. The CDR3 runs 12 residues. Germline V gives CDR1 MGHDK, CDR2 SYGVNS. In DNA form, the CDR3 reads TGTGCCAGCAGTGAATTGGGGAAGGGCTACACCTTC. It yields the protein CASSELGKGYTF.

This clonotype turned up a few times. The V gene is TRBV28, the J gene TRBJ2-2, with D possibly TRBD1 on 5 matching bases. The CDR3 extends over 16 amino acids. V was trimmed by 5 bases and J by 4 bases, leaving 17 bases between them. Germline V lookup: CDR1 MDHEN, CDR2 SYDVKM. The CDR3 loop is CASSPPGRAATGELFF. DNA for the CDR3: TGTGCCAGCAGTCCACCTGGCAGGGCGGCCACCGGGGAGCTGTTTTTT.

This clonotype was seen more than once but under ten times. This may come from a read error, since a much larger clone is one base off. This sequence joins TRBV4-2 and TRBJ2-5; 8 bases match TRBD2. The CDR3 length is 16 residues. After removal of 0 bases from V and 11 bases from J, the junction contained 14 bases not matched to a gene. The germline CDR1 and CDR2 sequences are LGHNA and YNFKEQ. CDR3 coding DNA: TGTGCCAGCAGCCAAGATGGACTAGCCACTATCAATGAGCAGTACTTC. It encodes CASSQDGLATINEQYF.

Ten or more counts support this clonotype. The gene calls are TRBV28 and TRBJ2-7, with D uncertain. Per the germline V gene, CDR1 is MDHEN and CDR2 is SYDVKM. The CDR3 contains 14 residues. V lost 7 bases to trimming and J lost 0 bases, with 13 bases between them. As DNA, the CDR3 is TGTGCCAGCAAATTTTCGGTCCCCTCCTACGAGCAGTACTTC. Encoded protein: CASKFSVPSYEQYF.

This clonotype occurred many times. The chain employs TRBV5-6 and TRBJ1-5; D remains ambiguous. The germline CDR1 and CDR2 sequences are SGHDT and YYEEEE. V was cut by 4 bases and J by 5 bases, with 10 bases left in between. The CDR3 spans 13 residues. Here the CDR3 DNA reads TGTGCCAGCAGCCACACTCAGGATCAGCCCCAGCATTTT. This encodes CASSHTQDQPQHF.

V is TRBV20-1 and J is TRBJ2-4; D is unclear. This CDR3 is 12 amino acids long. Germline CDR1 and CDR2: DFQATT and SNEGSKA (reference sequence). V lost 3 bases to trimming and J lost 13 bases, with 16 bases between them. For the CDR3, the DNA is TGCAGTGCTAGTGATTCCAACTACGGGCAGTACTTC. This codes for CSASDSNYGQYF.

In the case of this clonotype: It may be a read error: a sequence one base away is much more abundant. The chain couples TRBV2 to TRBJ2-3, with 7 bases aligning to TRBD2. Germline CDR1 SNHLY, CDR2 FYNNEI. The CDR3 has 17 residues. V trimming: 10 bases; J trimming: 2 bases; junction bases outside the gene matches: 18. CDR3 in DNA: TGTGCCACTGGGCCTTCCCCCGGGACTAACGACACAGATACGCAGTATTTT. As protein: CATGPSPGTNDTDTQYF.

Turning to this clonotype: A read error may explain this, as a much larger clone is one base away. This chain uses TRBV27 with TRBJ2-1; the match to TRBD2 covers 10 bases. Germline assignment: CDR1 MNHEY and CDR2 SMNVEV (reference sequence). The CDR3 covers 17 residues. Trimming took 5 bases from V and 10 from J; bases not matched to a gene: 17. CDR3 amino acids: CASSPRILAGVRVEQFF. In nucleotides, the CDR3 is TGTGCCAGCAGTCCGAGGATCCTAGCGGGGGTCCGGGTCGAGCAGTTCTTC.

This clonotype was counted many times. The chain combines TRBV7-3 with TRBJ2-3; D possibly uses TRBD1 or TRBD2 (5 bases each). The CDR3 runs to 13 residues. The germline V gene has CDR1 SGHTA and CDR2 FQGTGA. V was shortened by 4 bases and J by 7 bases, with 12 bases between the two germline ends. The CDR3 bases are TGTGCCAGCAGCTCCGGGGCCCATAATACGCAGTATTTT. Translation: CASSSGAHNTQYF.

This clonotype was recorded a few times. The V and J genes are TRBV9 and TRBJ2-3, with D uncertain. There are 14 residues in the CDR3. V was clipped by 0 bases and J by 4 bases, with 9 bases between them. Germline V gene data show CDR1 as SGDLS and CDR2 as YYNGEE. The CDR3 spells CASSVEGWSDTQYF. As DNA, the CDR3 is TGTGCCAGCAGCGTAGAGGGCTGGTCAGATACGCAGTATTTT.